This TCR beta chain was sequenced during a study of radiotherapy plus CTLA-4 blockade in lung cancer. V lost 1 base to trimming and J lost 5 bases, with 11 bases between them. CDR3 length: 14 residues. CDR1 and CDR2 (germline): SGHTA, FQGNSA. The method was immunoSEQ multiplex PCR; TCRdb's version includes in-frame clones alone and lacks a portion of them. The sample consists of some 37,000 clones, 55% to 75% of them appearing once. The sequence was collected from a human donor with non-small cell lung cancer who had stable disease on radiotherapy plus ipilimumab. The chain has TRBV7-2 and TRBJ1-1; D gene unclear. The sample here was peripheral blood, taken from a patient treated with radiotherapy plus ipilimumab. The CDR3 region is CASSLVMSGTEAFF. Here the CDR3 DNA reads TGTGCCAGCAGCTTAGTGATGTCGGGAACTGAAGCTTTCTTT. The variable domain in full, with the rest retrieved from reference TRBV7-2 and TRBJ1-1, is GAGVSQSPSNKVTEKGKDVELRCDPISGHTALYWYRQSLGQGLEFLIYFQGNSAPDKSGLPSDRFSAERTGGSVSTLTIQRTQQEDSAVYLCASSLVMSGTEAFFGQGTRLTVV.